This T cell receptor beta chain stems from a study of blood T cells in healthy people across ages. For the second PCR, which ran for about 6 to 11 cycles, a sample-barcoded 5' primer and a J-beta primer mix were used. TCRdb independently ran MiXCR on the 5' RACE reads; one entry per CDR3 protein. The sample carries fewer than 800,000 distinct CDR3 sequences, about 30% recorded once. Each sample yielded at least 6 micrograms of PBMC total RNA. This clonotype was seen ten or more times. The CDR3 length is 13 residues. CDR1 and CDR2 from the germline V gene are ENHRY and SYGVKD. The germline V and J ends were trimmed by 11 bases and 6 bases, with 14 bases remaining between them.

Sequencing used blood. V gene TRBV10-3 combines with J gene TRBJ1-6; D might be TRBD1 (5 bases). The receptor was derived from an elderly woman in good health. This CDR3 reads CAVAGTFNSPLHF. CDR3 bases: TGTGCCGTCGCCGGGACGTTTAATTCACCCCTCCACTTT.